This TCR beta chain was identified in a study of human T cells and chemical hapten exposure. This clonotype was seen at least ten times. The time point denotes: pre-sensitization, week 0. Treatment given: therapeutic diphenylcyclopropenone sensitization with weekly scalp DPC. Trimming at V came to 6 bases and at J to 2 bases, leaving 3 bases not matched to a gene. The CDR3 length is 14 residues. Germline V CDR1 and CDR2: SGHTA, FQGNSA. TCRdb reprocessed the RACE reads with MiXCR, giving one entry per CDR3 protein. Of some 330,000 distinct CDR3 sequences in the sample, approximately 5% were seen once. V is TRBV7-2 and J is TRBJ1-3, with TRBD1 matching over 8 bases. The clonotype originates from a woman aged 18-29 years with alopecia areata. Some clones in this sample may be carry-over from other donors' samples. The material was whole blood, obtained in connection with sensitization to the hapten diphenylcyclopropenone (DPC). CDR3 DNA sequence: TGTGCCAGCAGTACAGGGGGGACTGGAAACACCATATATTTT. This translates into CASSTGGTGNTIYF.